This T cell receptor (beta chain) was recorded in a study of T cells in Graves' hyperthyroidism and ophthalmopathy. Background on the study: Peripheral blood was taken when the disease was first diagnosed, before any treatment began.

V lost 6 bases, J lost 1 base, and 12 bases lay in between. The V gene's germline CDR1 is MNHEY and CDR2 SMNVEV (reference sequence). This CDR3 region has 14 residues. There are many counts of this clonotype. Amplification yielded TCR beta CDR3 regions, with RNA transcripts as the source. During a first-round RT-PCR of the TCR CDR3, the HTBI primer set was used. TCRdb ran MiXCR on the multiplex PCR reads and lists one entry per CDR3 protein. The sample contains 550,000 to 600,000 distinct CDR3 sequences, 13% to 15% of which appear only once. Ophthalmopathy patients showed a Clinical Activity Score of at least 3, NOSPECS grade of at least 4 and duration under 3 months. Patients having uncontrolled infection, another autoimmune disease, pregnancy or lactation were not included. Using more than 8 ml of fresh peripheral blood, PBMCs were prepared.

The sequenced sample was blood. This TCR came from a woman between 18 and 30 years old with Graves' ophthalmopathy. V is TRBV27 and J is TRBJ1-2; no reliable D call. The CDR3 loop is CASSPTADNYGYTF. Here the CDR3 DNA reads TGTGCCAGCAGCCCGACTGCTGATAACTATGGCTACACCTTC.